This TCR beta chain was identified during a study of blood T cell repertoires in COVID-19. The table lists this clone with a count of one. Data came from immunoSEQ multiplex PCR; TCRdb stores just in-frame clones and leaves some out. The sample holds around 160,000 clones, 80% seen once. There are 14 residues in the CDR3. V lost 3 bases to trimming and J lost 5 bases, with 10 bases between them. Germline CDR1 and CDR2: LNHDA and SQIVND (reference sequence). This receptor was identified in a man aged 60-69 years with active or convalescent COVID-19. V is TRBV19 and J is TRBJ1-4; perhaps TRBD1 as D (5 bases). Sequenced material: peripheral blood. CDR3 sequence: CASSIMAGNEKLFF. Here the CDR3 DNA reads TGTGCCAGTAGTATCATGGCAGGGAATGAAAAACTGTTTTTT.